Below are 18 T cell receptor beta chains sequenced from a single sample in a study of Tregs in tolerant kidney transplant recipients. Recipients received nonmyeloablative bone marrow transplants from related graft donors, with transient mixed chimerism. Assay used: immunoSEQ multiplex PCR; TCRdb lists only in-frame clones, some missing. The sample has some 10,000 clones. Sequenced material: CD8+ T cells from blood (PBMCs), taken 24 months after the transplant. The receptors stem from a human patient who received a combined kidney and bone marrow transplant. Some T cells may arise from the graft donor.

Turning to this clone: Sequencing ends 3 residues short of the CDR3 end; the germline J gene provides the rest. V gene TRBV29-1 combines with J gene TRBJ2-7; 9 nucleotides align to TRBD1. CDR1 and CDR2 from the germline V gene are SQVTM and ANQGSEA. V trimming: 6 bases; J trimming: 5 bases; junction bases outside the gene matches: 8. This CDR3 is 13 amino acids long. The CDR3 sequence: CSVLTGGNDEQYF. The sequenced CDR3 bases are TGCAGCGTCTTGACAGGGGGGAATGACGAG.

In the case of this clone: The CDR3 extends 3 residues past the end of the read, so its final part is completed from the germline J gene. The gene calls are TRBV20-1 and TRBJ2-7; no clear D gene. Germline V gene data show CDR1 as DFQATT and CDR2 as SNEGSKA (reference sequence). The V gene lost 1 base and the J gene lost 2 bases, with 9 bases spanning the gap. CDR3 length: 13 residues. The covered CDR3 bases are TGCAGTGCTAGAGGCACATTAACCTACGAG. Translation: CSARGTLTYE. The entire CDR3 is CSARGTLTYEQYF.

For this clone: The read terminates 3 residues before the CDR3 end, so the remaining end is supplied by the germline J gene. The chain links TRBV29-1 to TRBJ1-1; 10 bases align to TRBD1. Per germline, CDR1 SQVTM and CDR2 ANQGSEA. V shed 7 bases and J 5 bases; nucleotides not matched to a gene: 4. CDR3 length: 12 residues. Incomplete CDR3 DNA: TGCAGCGCTTGGACAGGGGGGACTGAA. As protein: CSAWTGGTE. In full, the CDR3 reads CSAWTGGTEAFF. Variable domain in full (rest from reference TRBV29-1 and TRBJ1-1): SAVISQKPSRDICQRGTSLTIQCQVDSQVTMMFWYRQQPGQSLTLIATANQGSEATYESGFVIDKFPISRPNLTFSTLTVSNMSPEDSSIYLCSAWTGGTEAFFGQGTRLTVV.

As for this clone: The read stops 3 residues short of the end of the CDR3; the missing end is completed from the germline J gene. J is TRBJ2-7 and V is TRBV6-2 or TRBV6-3, with TRBD2 matching over 9 bases. The CDR3 covers 14 residues. The V gene end was trimmed by 2 bases and the J gene end by 1 base; junction bases not matched to a gene: 0. CDR1 is MNHEY and CDR2 is SVGEGT in the germline V gene. The sequenced CDR3 bases are TGTGCCAGCAGTTACCTAGCGGGGTCCTACGAG. Translation gives CASSYLAGSYE. The entire CDR3 protein is CASSYLAGSYEQYF.

To note about this clone: The read stops 3 residues short of the end of the CDR3; the missing end is completed from the germline J gene. This chain joins TRBV7-6 and TRBJ1-1; 7 bases are a match to TRBD1. Trimming removed 1 base from V and 0 bases from J; junction bases left unmatched: 2. The CDR3 length is 15 residues. Germline lookup yields CDR1 SGHVS and CDR2 FNYEAQ. CDR3 DNA (partial): TGTGCCAGCAGCTTAGGGGACAGCCTGAACACTGAA. As protein: CASSLGDSLNTE. The entire CDR3 protein is CASSLGDSLNTEAFF.

Points on this clone: The CDR3 is cut off 3 residues early in the read; its end comes from the germline J gene. V and J are TRBV12-3 or TRBV12-4 and TRBJ2-7; TRBD1 matches at 10 bases. The CDR3 spans 14 residues. The ends lost 2 bases at V and 5 bases at J; junction bases unmatched: 3. The DNA read from the CDR3 is TGTGCCAGCAGTTTATGGGACAGGGGCCACGAG. The encoded protein is CASSLWDRGHE. The whole CDR3 is CASSLWDRGHEQYF.

On this clone itself: The observed sequence ends 3 residues before the CDR3 terminus, with the missing tail filled in from the germline J gene. The genes are TRBV29-1 and TRBJ2-1, with 7 nucleotides matching TRBD1. With 7 bases clipped from V and 9 bases from J, the junction kept 6 bases outside the gene matches. The CDR3 consists of 11 residues. CDR1 and CDR2 from the germline V gene are SQVTM and ANQGSEA. The CDR3 bases that were read are TGCAGCGCGGACAGGCTGGGTGAG. This gives the protein CSADRLGE. The full-length CDR3 reads as CSADRLGEQFF.

Turning to this clone: Coverage ceases 3 residues before the CDR3 finishes, and the germline J gene fills in the end. The gene calls are TRBV6-4 and TRBJ2-1, with 7 nucleotides matching TRBD1. CDR1 MRHNA and CDR2 SNTAGT come from the germline V gene. V was pared by 4 bases and J by 3 bases, with 6 bases of the junction left unmatched. CDR3 length: 15 residues. Partial CDR3 DNA: TGTGCCAGCAGTGGAACAGGGGACGACTACAATGAG. It encodes CASSGTGDDYNE. From start to end, the CDR3 is CASSGTGDDYNEQFF.

Comment on this clone: The read terminates 3 residues before the CDR3 end, so the remaining end is supplied by the germline J gene. This chain joins TRBV6-4 and TRBJ2-2; D is unclear. V was cut by 5 bases and J by 5 bases, with 12 bases left in between. The CDR3 covers 14 residues. From germline, CDR1 is MRHNA and CDR2 SNTAGT. CDR3: CASSSSPGTGELFF. The part of the CDR3 DNA that was read is TGTGCCAGCAGTTCCTCCCCCGGGACCGGGGAG.

With regard to this clone: The read ends 3 residues shy of where the CDR3 ends; the end is completed using the germline J gene. The J gene is TRBJ2-6, the V gene TRBV10-3, with 11 bases aligning to TRBD1. The germline CDR1 and CDR2 sequences are ENHRY and SYGVKD. The junction had 11 bases not matched to a gene; V was cut back by 4 bases and J by 0 bases. The CDR3 runs 20 residues. The sequenced part of the CDR3 DNA is TGTGCCATCAGTGTCGTCAGGGGGACAGGGGGACGCTCTGGGGCCAACGTC. Encoded protein: CAISVVRGTGGRSGANV. The entire CDR3 is CAISVVRGTGGRSGANVLTF.

The part of the CDR3 DNA that was read is TGTGCCAGCAGCCAAGATGCCGGACAGGGCTACAATGAG. This gives the protein CASSQDAGQGYNE. The entire CDR3 protein reads CASSQDAGQGYNEQFF. The chain employs TRBV3-1 (or the pseudogene TRBV3-2) and TRBJ2-1; the match to TRBD1 covers 8 bases. Read coverage stops 3 residues before the CDR3 terminus; the germline J gene supplies the remainder. This CDR3 spans 16 amino acids. The J segment lost 3 bases and the V segment lost 0 bases, leaving 4 bases of the junction unmatched. Germline loops: CDR1 LGHDT, CDR2 YNNKEL (reference sequence).

About this clone itself: The read ends 3 residues shy of where the CDR3 ends; the end is completed using the germline J gene. V usage is TRBV7-3 and J usage is TRBJ2-1; 12 positions match TRBD2. The germline V gene encodes CDR1 SGHTA and CDR2 FQGTGA. V shed 5 bases, J shed 7 bases, and the junction held 6 bases outside the gene matches. The CDR3 sequence is 15 residues long. CDR3 loop: CASSLLAGGTNEQFF. The sequenced part of the CDR3 DNA is TGTGCCAGCAGCCTACTAGCGGGGGGTACGAATGAG.

Concerning this clone itself: With the read ending 3 residues before the CDR3 end, the germline J gene is used to fill in that end. The chain has TRBV7-3 and TRBJ2-2; 9 bases are shared with TRBD2. The V gene's germline CDR1 is SGHTA and CDR2 FQGTGA. The CDR3 covers 16 residues. V lost 2 bases and J lost 2; bases outside the gene matches: 3. The DNA read from the CDR3 is TGTGCCAGCAGCTTAGCGGGAGGGCCTAACACCGGGGAG. This gives the protein CASSLAGGPNTGE. The entire CDR3 reads CASSLAGGPNTGELFF.

Concerning this clone: The read stops 3 residues short of the end of the CDR3; the missing end is completed from the germline J gene. This chain connects TRBV11-2 to TRBJ1-1, with D unresolved. CDR3 size: 12 residues. CDR1 is SGHAT, CDR2 FQNNGV, per germline. Trimming took off 1 base at V and 7 bases at J, with 7 bases between the two ends. This chain's CDR3 is CASSLGYSEAFF. CDR3 bases read: TGTGCCAGCAGCTTAGGATACAGTGAA.

Regarding this clone: The read ends 3 residues before the CDR3 terminus; that terminus is restored from the germline J gene. The rearrangement joins TRBV7-9 to TRBJ2-1, with unresolved D. The ends were cut back, 7 bases at V and 0 bases at J, with 13 bases in the middle. CDR1 SEHNR and CDR2 FQNEAQ come from the germline V gene (reference sequence). The CDR3 has 15 amino acids. CDR3: CASKGGLSSYNEQFF. The CDR3 DNA, read in part, is TGTGCCAGCAAAGGCGGATTGAGCTCCTACAATGAG.

Concerning this clone itself: The read is 3 residues too short to cover the CDR3 end, so that end is filled in from the germline J gene. The rearrangement joins TRBV6-2 or TRBV6-3 to TRBJ2-7; D is possibly TRBD1 (7 bases). The CDR3 spans 14 residues. Germline values: CDR1 MNHEY, CDR2 SVGEGT. Deletions cut 4 bases from V and 6 bases from J, with 16 bases between. The CDR3 here is CASSSSRGDSEQYF. CDR3 DNA (partial): TGTGCCAGCAGTTCTAGCAGGGGGGATAGCGAG.

Regarding this clone: The CDR3 end is not reached by the read, which stops 3 residues before it; the germline J gene fills it in. This chain links TRBV7-2 with TRBJ1-1, with D uncertain. CDR3 size: 13 residues. CDR1 is SGHTA and CDR2 is FQGNSA in the germline V gene. Trimming left V 5 bases short and J 4 bases short, with 11 bases between. The CDR3 sequence: CASSPFTTTEAFF. Incomplete CDR3 DNA: TGTGCCAGCAGCCCCTTTACTACCACTGAA.

For this clone: The CDR3 extends 3 residues past the end of the read, so its final part is completed from the germline J gene. The V gene is TRBV7-3, the J gene TRBJ2-7; maybe TRBD1 (6 bases). Germline V gives CDR1 SGHTA, CDR2 FQGTGA. V dropped 2 bases and J dropped 4 bases, with 9 bases sitting between them. The CDR3 covers 13 residues. CDR3 DNA, as far as it was read: TGTGCCAGCAGCTTAGGCAGGGGTTACGAG. As protein: CASSLGRGYE. The whole CDR3 sequence reads CASSLGRGYEQYF.